The clone carrying this TCR beta chain was counted ten times or more. Its antigen is unidentified. Using RNA transcripts as the source, TCR beta CDR3 regions were amplified. An initial round of RT-PCR targeting the TCR CDR3 relied on the HTBI primer set. Each CDR3 protein gets one entry after TCRdb re-called the multiplex PCR reads with MiXCR. The sample yields around 700,000 distinct CDR3 sequences, about 19% seen once. The entry originates in a study of T cells in Graves' hyperthyroidism and ophthalmopathy. General study findings and limits: Researchers report that a 13 V-J model separated ophthalmopathy from stable hyperthyroidism.

The germline V gene encodes CDR1 MNHNY and CDR2 SVGAGI (reference sequence). The CDR3 loop spans 14 amino acids. The ends were cut back, 2 bases at V and 5 bases at J, with 12 bases in the middle. The source is a woman aged 50 to 60 with Graves' hyperthyroidism that later progressed to Graves' ophthalmopathy. Sequenced sample: blood. The chain uses TRBV6-6 and TRBJ1-2, with a possible D match to TRBD1 (6 bases). CDR3 nucleotide sequence: TGTGCCAGCAGTTACGAGGGGACAAGTTATGGCTACACCTTC. This gives the protein CASSYEGTSYGYTF.